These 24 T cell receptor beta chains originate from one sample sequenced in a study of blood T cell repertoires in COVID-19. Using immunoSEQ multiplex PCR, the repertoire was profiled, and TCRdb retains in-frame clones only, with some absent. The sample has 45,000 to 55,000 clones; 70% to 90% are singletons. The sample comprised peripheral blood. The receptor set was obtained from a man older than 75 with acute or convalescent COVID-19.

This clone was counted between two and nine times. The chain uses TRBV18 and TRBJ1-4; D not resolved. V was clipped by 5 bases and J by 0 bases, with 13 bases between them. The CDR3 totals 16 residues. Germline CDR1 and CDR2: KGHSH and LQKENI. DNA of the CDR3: TGTGCCAGCTCAACTAGGAAAGGGTCAACTAATGAAAAACTGTTTTTT. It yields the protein CASSTRKGSTNEKLFF.

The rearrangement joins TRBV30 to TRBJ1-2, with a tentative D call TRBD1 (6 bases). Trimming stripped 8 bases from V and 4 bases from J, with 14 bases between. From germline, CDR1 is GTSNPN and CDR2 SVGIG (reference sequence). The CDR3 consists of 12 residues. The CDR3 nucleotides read TGTGCCCTTAACAGGGAGGGCTATGGCTACACCTTC. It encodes CALNREGYGYTF.

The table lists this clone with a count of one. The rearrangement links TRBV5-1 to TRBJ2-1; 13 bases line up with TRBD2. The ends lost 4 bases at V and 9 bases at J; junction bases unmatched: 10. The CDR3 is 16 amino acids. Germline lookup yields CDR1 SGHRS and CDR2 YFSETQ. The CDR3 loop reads CASSLGTSGVLFEQFF. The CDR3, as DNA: TGCGCCAGCAGCCTGGGGACTAGCGGGGTGCTCTTTGAGCAGTTCTTC.

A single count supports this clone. The CDR3 here is CATRPDRVNTEAFF. The CDR3 DNA sequence: TGTGCCACCCGTCCGGACAGGGTGAACACTGAAGCTTTCTTT. The chain combines TRBV3-1 (or the pseudogene TRBV3-2) with TRBJ1-1, with 8 bases identical to TRBD1. Trimming took 10 bases from V and 0 from J; bases not matched to a gene: 7. The CDR3 covers 14 residues. CDR1 is LGHDT, CDR2 YNNKEL, per germline (reference sequence).

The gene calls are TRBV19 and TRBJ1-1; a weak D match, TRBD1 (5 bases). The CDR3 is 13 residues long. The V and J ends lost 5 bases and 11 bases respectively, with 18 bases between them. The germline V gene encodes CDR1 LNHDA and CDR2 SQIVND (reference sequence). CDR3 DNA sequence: TGTGCCAGTAGTGAAGGTCCGCTCAGGGCGGCTTTCTTT. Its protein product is CASSEGPLRAAFF.

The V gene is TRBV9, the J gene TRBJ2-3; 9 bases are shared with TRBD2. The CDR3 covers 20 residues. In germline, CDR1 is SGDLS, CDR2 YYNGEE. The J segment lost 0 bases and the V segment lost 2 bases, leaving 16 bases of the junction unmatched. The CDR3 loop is CASSVSAVAGAAVSTDTQYF. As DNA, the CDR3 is TGTGCCAGCAGCGTTTCGGCGGTAGCGGGGGCCGCGGTCAGCACAGATACGCAGTATTTT.

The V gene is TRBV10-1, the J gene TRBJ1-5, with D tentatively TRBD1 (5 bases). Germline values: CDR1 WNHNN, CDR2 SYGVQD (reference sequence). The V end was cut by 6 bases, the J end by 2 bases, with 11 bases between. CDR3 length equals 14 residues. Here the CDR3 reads CASRQGPGNQPQHF. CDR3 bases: TGCGCCAGCAGGCAGGGTCCGGGCAATCAGCCCCAGCATTTT.

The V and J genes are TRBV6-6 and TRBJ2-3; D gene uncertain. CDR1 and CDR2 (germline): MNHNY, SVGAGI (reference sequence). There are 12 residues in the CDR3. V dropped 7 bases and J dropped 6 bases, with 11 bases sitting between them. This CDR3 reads CASNGFSDTQYF. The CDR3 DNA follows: TGTGCCAGCAACGGGTTTTCCGATACGCAGTATTTT.

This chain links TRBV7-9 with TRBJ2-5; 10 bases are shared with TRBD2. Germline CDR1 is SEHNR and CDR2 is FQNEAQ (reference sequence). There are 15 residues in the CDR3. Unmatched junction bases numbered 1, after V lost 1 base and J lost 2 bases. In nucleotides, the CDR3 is TGTGCCAGCAGCTTAGTAGCGGGGGGTCAAGAGACCCAGTACTTC. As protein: CASSLVAGGQETQYF.

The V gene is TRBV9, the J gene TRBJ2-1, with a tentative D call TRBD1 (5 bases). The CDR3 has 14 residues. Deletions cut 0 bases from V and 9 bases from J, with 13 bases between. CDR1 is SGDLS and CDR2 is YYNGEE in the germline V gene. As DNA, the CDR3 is TGTGCCAGCAGCGTAGATTGGGGCGGTCGTGAGCAGTTCTTC. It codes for CASSVDWGGREQFF.

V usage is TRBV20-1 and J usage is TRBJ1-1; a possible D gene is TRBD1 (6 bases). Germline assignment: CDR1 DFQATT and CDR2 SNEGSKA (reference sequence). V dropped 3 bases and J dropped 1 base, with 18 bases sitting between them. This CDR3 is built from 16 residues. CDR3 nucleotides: TGCAGTGCTAGTATCCCCCGACAGGACCGGAACACTGAAGCTTTCTTT. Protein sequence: CSASIPRQDRNTEAFF.

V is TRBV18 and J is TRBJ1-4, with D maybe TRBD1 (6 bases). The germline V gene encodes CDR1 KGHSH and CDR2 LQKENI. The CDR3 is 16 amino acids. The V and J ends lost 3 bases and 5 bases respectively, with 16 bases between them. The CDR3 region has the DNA TGTGCCAGCTCACCGACAGGAGGCGAGAGGAATGAAAAACTGTTTTTT. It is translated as CASSPTGGERNEKLFF. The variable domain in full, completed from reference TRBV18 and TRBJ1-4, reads NAGVMQNPRHLVRRRGQEARLRCSPMKGHSHVYWYRQLPEEGLKFMVYLQKENIIDESGMPKERFSAEFPKEGPSILRIQQVVRGDSAAYFCASSPTGGERNEKLFFGSGTQLSVL.

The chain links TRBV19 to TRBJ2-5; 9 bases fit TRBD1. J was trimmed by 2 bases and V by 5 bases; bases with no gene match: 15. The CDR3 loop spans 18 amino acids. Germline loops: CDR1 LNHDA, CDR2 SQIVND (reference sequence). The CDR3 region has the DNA TGTGCCAGTAGTCCCCCTACTCCGGACAGGGGCCCACAAGAGACCCAGTACTTC. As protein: CASSPPTPDRGPQETQYF.

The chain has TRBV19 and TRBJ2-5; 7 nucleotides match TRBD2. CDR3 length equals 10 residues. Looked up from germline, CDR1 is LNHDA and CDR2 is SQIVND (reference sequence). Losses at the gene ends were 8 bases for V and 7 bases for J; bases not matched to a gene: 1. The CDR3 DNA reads TGTGCCAGTGGGGAGGGGACCCAGTACTTC. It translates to CASGEGTQYF.

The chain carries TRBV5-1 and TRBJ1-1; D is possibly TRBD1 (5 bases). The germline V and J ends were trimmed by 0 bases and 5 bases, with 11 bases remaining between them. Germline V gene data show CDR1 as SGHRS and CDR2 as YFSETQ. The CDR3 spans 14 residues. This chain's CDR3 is CASSLGRAGTEAFF. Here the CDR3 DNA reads TGCGCCAGCAGCTTGGGCAGGGCGGGGACTGAAGCTTTCTTT.

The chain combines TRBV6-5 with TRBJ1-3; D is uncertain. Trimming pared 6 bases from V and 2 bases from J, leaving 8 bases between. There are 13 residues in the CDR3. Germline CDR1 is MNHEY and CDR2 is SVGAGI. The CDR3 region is CASRQTAGNTIYF. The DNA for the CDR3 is TGTGCCAGCAGACAAACAGCTGGAAACACCATATATTTT.

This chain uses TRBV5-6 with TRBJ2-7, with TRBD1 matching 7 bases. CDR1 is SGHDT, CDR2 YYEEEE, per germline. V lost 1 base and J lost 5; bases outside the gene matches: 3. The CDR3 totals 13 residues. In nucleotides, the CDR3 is TGTGCCAGCAGCTTGACAGGGGTGGACGAGCAGTACTTC. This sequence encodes CASSLTGVDEQYF.

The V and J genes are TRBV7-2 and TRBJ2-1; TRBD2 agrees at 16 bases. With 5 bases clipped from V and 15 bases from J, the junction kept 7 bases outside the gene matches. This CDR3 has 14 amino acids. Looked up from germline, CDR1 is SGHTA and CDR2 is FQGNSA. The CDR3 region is CASSVGTSGGGRFF. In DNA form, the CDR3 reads TGTGCCAGCAGCGTCGGGACTAGCGGGGGGGGTCGGTTCTTC.

The CDR3 nucleotides read TGCGCCAGCAGCGGGGGGACTTCTGGACTAGCGGGGAATGAGCAGTTCTTC. The encoded protein is CASSGGTSGLAGNEQFF. V is TRBV5-1 and J is TRBJ2-1; TRBD2 matches at 12 bases. Looked up from germline, CDR1 is SGHRS and CDR2 is YFSETQ. The ends lost 4 bases at V and 7 bases at J; junction bases unmatched: 12. The CDR3 runs 17 residues.

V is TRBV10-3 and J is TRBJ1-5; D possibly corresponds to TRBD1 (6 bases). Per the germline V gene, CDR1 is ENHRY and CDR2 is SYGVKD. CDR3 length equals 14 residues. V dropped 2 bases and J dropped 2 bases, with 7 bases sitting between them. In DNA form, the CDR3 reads TGTGCCATCAGTGAGGCAGGGGGCAATCAGCCCCAGCATTTT. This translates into CAISEAGGNQPQHF.

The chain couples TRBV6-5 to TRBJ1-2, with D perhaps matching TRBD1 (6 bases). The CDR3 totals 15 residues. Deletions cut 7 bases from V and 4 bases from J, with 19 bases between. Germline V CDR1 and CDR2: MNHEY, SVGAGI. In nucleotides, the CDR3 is TGTGCCAGCATAAGGAGTGAGGGGGGGACCTATGGCTACACCTTC. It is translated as CASIRSEGGTYGYTF.

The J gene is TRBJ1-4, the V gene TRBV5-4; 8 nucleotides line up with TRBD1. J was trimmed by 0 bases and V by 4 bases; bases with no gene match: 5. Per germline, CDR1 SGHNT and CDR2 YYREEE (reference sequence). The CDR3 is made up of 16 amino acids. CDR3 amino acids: CASSETGDATNEKLFF. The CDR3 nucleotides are TGTGCCAGCAGCGAGACAGGGGATGCAACTAATGAAAAACTGTTTTTT. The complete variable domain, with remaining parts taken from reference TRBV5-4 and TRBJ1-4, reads ETGVTQSPTHLIKTRGQQVTLRCSSQSGHNTVSWYQQALGQGPQFIFQYYREEENGRGNFPPRFSGLQFPNYSSELNVNALELDDSALYLCASSETGDATNEKLFFGSGTQLSVL.

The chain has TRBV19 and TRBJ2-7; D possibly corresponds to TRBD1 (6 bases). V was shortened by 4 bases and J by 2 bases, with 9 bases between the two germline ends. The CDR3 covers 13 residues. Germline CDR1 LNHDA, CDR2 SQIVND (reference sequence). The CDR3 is CASSKPGAYEQYF. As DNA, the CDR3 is TGTGCCAGTAGTAAGCCAGGGGCCTACGAGCAGTACTTC.

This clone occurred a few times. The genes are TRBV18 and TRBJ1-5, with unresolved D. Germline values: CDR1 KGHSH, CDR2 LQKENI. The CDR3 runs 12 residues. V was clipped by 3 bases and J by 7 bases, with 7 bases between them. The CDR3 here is CASSPSGQPQHF. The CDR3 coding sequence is TGTGCCAGCTCACCTTCGGGGCAGCCCCAGCATTTT.